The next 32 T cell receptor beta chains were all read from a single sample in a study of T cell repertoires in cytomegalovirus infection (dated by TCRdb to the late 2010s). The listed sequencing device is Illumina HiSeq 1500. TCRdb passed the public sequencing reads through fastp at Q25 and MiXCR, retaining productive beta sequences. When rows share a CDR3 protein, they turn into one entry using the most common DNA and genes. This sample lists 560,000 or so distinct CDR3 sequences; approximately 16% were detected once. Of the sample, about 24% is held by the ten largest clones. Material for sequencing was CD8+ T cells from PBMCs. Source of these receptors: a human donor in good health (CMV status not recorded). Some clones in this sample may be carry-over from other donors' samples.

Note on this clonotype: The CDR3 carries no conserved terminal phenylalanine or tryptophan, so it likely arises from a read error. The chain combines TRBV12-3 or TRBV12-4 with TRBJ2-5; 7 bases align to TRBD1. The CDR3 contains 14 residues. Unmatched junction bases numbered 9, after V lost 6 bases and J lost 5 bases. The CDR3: CASRPQGRWETQYL. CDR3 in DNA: TGTGCCAGCAGGCCACAGGGGAGATGGGAGACCCAGTACTTA.

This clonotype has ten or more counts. The CDR3 DNA reads TGTGCCAGCAGTCTCCCCGGACAGGGCTACGAGCAGTACTTC. Its protein is CASSLPGQGYEQYF. V and J are TRBV27 and TRBJ2-7; 8 bases agree with TRBD1. CDR1 and CDR2 from the germline V gene are MNHEY and SMNVEV (reference sequence). After removal of 5 bases from V and 3 bases from J, the junction contained 6 bases not matched to a gene. The CDR3 loop spans 14 amino acids.

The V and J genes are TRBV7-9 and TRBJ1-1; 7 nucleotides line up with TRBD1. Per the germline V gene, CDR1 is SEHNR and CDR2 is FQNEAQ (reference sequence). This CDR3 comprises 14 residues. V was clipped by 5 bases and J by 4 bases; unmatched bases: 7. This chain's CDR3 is CASSEGGKGTEAFF. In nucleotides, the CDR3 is TGTGCCAGCAGCGAAGGGGGCAAGGGCACTGAAGCTTTCTTT. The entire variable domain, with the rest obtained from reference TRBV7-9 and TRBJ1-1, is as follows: DTGVSQNPRHKITKRGQNVTFRCDPISEHNRLYWYRQTLGQGPEFLTYFQNEAQLEKSRLLSDRFSAERPKGSFSTLEIQRTEQGDSAMYLCASSEGGKGTEAFFGQGTRLTVV.

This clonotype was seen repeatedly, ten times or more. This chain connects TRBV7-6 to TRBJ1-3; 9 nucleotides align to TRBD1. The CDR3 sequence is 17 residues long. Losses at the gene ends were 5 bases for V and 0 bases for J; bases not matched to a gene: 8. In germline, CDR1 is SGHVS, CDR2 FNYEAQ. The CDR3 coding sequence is TGTGCCAGCAGCCAAAATTCGGGACAGGGCTCTGGAAACACCATATATTTT. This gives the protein CASSQNSGQGSGNTIYF.

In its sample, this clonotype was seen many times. In nucleotides, the CDR3 is TGTGCCAGCAGTCCTAGCGGGGGGCTCCACTCCTACGAGCAGTACTTC. Its translation: CASSPSGGLHSYEQYF. The V and J genes are TRBV7-9 and TRBJ2-7; 11 bases align to TRBD2. The V gene's germline CDR1 is SEHNR and CDR2 FQNEAQ (reference sequence). CDR3 length: 16 amino acids. V was pared by 6 bases and J by 0 bases, with 7 bases of the junction left unmatched.

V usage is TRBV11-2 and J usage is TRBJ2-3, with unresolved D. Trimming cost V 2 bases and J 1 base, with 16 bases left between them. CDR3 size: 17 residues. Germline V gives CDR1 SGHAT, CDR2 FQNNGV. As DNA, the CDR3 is TGTGCCAGCAGCTTAAGGTCACGGGCCCGGGGCACAGATACGCAGTATTTT. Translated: CASSLRSRARGTDTQYF.

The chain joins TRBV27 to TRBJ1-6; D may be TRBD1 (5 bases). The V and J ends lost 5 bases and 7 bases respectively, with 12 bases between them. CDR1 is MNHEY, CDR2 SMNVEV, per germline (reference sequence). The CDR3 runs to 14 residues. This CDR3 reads CASSDRDLNSPLHF. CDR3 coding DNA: TGTGCCAGCAGTGACCGGGACCTAAATTCACCCCTCCACTTT.

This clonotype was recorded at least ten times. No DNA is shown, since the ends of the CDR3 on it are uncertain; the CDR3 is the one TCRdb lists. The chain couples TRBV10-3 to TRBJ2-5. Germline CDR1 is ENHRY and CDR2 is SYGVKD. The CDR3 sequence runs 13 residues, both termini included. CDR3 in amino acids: CAISDSTLGTQYF.

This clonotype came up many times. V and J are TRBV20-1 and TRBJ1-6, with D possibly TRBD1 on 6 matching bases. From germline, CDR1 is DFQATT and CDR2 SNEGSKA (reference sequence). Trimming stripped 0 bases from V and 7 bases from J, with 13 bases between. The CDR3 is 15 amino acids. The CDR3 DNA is TGCAGTGCTAGAGATGGGGGCAGGGTAAATTCACCCCTCCACTTT. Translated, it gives CSARDGGRVNSPLHF.

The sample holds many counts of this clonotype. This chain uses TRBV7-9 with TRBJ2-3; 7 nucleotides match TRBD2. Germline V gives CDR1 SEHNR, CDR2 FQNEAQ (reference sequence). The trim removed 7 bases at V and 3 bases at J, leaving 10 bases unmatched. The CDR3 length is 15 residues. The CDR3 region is CASNDIPGGTDTQYF. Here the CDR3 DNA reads TGTGCCAGCAACGATATACCGGGAGGTACAGATACGCAGTATTTT.

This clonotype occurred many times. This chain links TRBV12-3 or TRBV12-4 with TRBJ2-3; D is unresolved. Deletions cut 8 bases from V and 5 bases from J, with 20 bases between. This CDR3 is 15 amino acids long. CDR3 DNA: TGTGCCAGCCATTCTGGTTGGTATCGAGGAGATACGCAGTATTTT. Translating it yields CASHSGWYRGDTQYF.

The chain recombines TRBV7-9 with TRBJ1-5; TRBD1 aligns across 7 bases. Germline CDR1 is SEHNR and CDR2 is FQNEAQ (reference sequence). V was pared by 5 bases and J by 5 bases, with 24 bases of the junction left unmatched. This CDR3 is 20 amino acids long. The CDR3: CASSPGGGERGRRKDQPQHF. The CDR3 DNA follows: TGTGCCAGCAGCCCGGGGGGGGGGGAAAGGGGGCGCAGGAAGGATCAGCCCCAGCATTTT.

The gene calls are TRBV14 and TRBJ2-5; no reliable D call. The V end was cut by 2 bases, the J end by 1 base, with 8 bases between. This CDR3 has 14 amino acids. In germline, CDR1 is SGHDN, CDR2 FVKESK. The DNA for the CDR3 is TGTGCCAGCAGCCAACCCCGAGTCCAAGAGACCCAGTACTTC. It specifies CASSQPRVQETQYF.

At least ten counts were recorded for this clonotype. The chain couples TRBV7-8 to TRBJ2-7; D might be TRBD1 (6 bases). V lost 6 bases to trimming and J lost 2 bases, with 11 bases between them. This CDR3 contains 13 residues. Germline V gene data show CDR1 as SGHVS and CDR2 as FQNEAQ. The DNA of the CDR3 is TGTGCCAGCAGAGAGGACAGACCCTACGAGCAGTACTTC. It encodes CASREDRPYEQYF. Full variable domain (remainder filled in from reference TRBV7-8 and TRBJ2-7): GAGVSQSPRYKVAKRGQDVALRCDPISGHVSLFWYQQALGQGPEFLTYFQNEAQLDKSGLPSDRFFAERPEGSVSTLKIQRTQQEDSAVYLCASREDRPYEQYFGPGTRLTVT.

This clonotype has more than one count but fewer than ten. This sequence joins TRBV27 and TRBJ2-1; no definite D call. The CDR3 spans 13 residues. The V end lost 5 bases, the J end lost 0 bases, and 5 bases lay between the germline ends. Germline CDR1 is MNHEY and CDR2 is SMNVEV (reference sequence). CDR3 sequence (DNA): TGTGCCAGCAGTCCAGCCTCCTACAATGAGCAGTTCTTC. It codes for CASSPASYNEQFF.

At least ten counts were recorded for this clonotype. CDR3: CASKFTGVSYNEQFF. DNA of the CDR3: TGTGCCAGTAAATTCACGGGAGTCTCCTACAATGAGCAGTTCTTC. The chain combines TRBV19 with TRBJ2-1; perhaps TRBD2 as D (6 bases). There are 15 residues in the CDR3. From germline, CDR1 is LNHDA and CDR2 SQIVND (reference sequence). With 7 bases removed from V and 0 bases from J, the gap between germline ends came to 13 bases.

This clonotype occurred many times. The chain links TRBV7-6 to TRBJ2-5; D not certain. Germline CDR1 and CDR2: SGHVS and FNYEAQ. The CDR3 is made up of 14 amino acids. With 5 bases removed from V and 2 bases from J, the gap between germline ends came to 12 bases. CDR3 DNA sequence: TGTGCCAGCAGCCTAGACACTGGACAAGAGACCCAGTACTTC. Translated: CASSLDTGQETQYF.

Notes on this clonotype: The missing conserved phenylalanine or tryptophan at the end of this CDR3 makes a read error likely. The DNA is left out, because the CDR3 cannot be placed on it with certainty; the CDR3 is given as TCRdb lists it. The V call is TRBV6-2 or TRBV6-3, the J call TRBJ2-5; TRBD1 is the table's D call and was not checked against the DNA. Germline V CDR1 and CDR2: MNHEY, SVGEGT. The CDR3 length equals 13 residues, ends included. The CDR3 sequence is CASSSPIGARAIV.

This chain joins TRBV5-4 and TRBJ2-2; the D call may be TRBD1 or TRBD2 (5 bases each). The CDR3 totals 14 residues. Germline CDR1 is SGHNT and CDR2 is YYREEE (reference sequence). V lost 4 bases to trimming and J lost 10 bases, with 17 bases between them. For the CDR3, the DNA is TGTGCCAGCAGCCCGGGGACCGAAGCTACGGAGCTGTTTTTT. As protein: CASSPGTEATELFF.

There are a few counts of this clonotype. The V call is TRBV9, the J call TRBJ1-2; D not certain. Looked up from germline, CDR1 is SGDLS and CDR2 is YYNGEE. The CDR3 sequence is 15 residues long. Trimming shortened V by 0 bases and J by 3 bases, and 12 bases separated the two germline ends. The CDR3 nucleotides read TGTGCCAGCAGCGTAGGGTCAGGCCCCGACTATGGCTACACCTTC. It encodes CASSVGSGPDYGYTF.

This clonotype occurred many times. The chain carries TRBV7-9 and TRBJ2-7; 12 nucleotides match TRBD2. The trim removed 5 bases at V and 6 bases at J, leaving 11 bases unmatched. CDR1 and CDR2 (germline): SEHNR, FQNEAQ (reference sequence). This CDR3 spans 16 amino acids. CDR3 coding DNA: TGTGCCAGCAGCCCCATACTAGCGGGAGGAGGGCGCGAGCAGTACTTC. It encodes CASSPILAGGGREQYF.

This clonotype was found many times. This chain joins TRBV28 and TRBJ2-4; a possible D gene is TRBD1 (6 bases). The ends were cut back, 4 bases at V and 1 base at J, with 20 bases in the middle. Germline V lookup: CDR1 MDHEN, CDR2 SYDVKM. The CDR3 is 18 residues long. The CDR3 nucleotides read TGTGCCAGCAGTTCGTCAGGTTTACAGGGAAGGGCCAAAAACATTCAGTACTTC. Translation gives CASSSSGLQGRAKNIQYF.

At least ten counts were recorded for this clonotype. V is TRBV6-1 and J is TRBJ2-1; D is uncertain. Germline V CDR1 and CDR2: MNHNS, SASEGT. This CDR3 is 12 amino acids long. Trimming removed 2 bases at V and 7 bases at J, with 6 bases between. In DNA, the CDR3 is TGTGCCAGCAGTGAATGGCGGAATGAGCAGTTCTTC. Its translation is CASSEWRNEQFF.

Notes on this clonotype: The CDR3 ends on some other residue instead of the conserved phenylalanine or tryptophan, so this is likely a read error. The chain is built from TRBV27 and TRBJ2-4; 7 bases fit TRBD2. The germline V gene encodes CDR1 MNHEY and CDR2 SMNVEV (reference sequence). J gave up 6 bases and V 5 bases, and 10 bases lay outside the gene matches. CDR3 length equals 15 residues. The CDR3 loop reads CASSTRWGGGNIQYL. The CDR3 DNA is TGTGCCAGCAGTACCCGATGGGGGGGGGGAAACATTCAGTACTTA.

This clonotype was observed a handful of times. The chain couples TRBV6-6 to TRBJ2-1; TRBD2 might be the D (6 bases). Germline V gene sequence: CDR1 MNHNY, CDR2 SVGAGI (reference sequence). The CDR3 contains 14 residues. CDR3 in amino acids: CVSGSYSSYNEQFF. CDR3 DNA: TGTGTAAGCGGGTCTTATAGCTCCTACAATGAGCAGTTCTTC.

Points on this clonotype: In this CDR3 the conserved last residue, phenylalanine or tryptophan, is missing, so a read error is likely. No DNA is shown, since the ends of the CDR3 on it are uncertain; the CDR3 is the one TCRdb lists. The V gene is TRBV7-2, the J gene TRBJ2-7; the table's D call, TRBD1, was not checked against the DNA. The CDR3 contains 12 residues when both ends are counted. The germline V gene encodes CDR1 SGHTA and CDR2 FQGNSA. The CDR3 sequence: CASSPTGSEQHC.

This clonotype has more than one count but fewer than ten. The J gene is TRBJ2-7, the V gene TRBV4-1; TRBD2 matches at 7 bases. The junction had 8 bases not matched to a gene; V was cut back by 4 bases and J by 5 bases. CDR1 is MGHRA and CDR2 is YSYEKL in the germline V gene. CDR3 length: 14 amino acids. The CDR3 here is CASSPRLARDEQYF. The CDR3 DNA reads TGCGCCAGCAGCCCTCGACTAGCCCGCGACGAGCAGTACTTC.

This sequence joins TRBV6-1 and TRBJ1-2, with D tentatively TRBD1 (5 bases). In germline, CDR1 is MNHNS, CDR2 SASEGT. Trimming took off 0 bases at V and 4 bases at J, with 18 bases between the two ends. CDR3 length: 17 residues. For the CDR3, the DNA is TGTGCCAGCAGTGAAGCATCAGGGAGTTTAACTTCCTATGGCTACACCTTC. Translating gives CASSEASGSLTSYGYTF.

The CDR3 loop is CASSLSGQDEKLFF. In DNA form, the CDR3 reads TGTGCCAGCAGTCTCTCGGGACAAGATGAAAAACTGTTTTTT. This chain uses TRBV12-3 or TRBV12-4 with TRBJ1-4, with D possibly being TRBD1 (6 bases). The CDR3 extends over 14 amino acids. Trimming removed 5 bases at V and 6 bases at J, with 13 bases between.

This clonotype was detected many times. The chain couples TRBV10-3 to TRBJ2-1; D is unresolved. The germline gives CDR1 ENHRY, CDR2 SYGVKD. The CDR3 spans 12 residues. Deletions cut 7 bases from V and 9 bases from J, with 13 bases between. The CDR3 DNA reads TGTGCCATCATGTCGGAGAAGGGTGAGCAGTTCTTC. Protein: CAIMSEKGEQFF.

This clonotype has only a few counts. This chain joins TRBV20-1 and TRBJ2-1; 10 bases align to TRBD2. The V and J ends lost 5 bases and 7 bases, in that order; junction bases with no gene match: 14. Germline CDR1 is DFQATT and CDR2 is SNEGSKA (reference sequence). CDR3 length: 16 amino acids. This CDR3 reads CSAQSVTSGLGNEQFF. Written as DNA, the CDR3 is TGCAGTGCTCAAAGTGTGACTAGCGGGCTTGGGAATGAGCAGTTCTTC.

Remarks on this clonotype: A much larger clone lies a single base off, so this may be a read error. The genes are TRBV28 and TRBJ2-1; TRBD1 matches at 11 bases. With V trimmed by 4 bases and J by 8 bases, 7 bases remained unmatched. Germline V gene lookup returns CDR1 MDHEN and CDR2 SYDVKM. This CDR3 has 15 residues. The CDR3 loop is CASSYDGTGGDEQFF. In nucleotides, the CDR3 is TGTGCCAGCAGTTACGATGGGACAGGGGGGGATGAGCAGTTCTTC.